This TCR beta chain was observed in a study of cytomegalovirus exposure and HLA in healthy donors. This clone was counted only a few times. Vbeta (60) and Jbeta (13) primers were used in the PCR. Authors' processing steps: About 88 million unique TCR beta chains, some 9.9 million of them shared, were counted by a later analysis. Sequencing was performed with immunoSEQ multiplex PCR; in TCRdb, only in-frame clones are kept and a portion is missing. Clone size and V and J calls were adopted from that table, with D and trimming inferred from the DNA. The data contain 150,000 to 190,000 clones, roughly 80% of them singletons. The junction had 10 bases not matched to a gene; V was cut back by 4 bases and J by 6 bases. The CDR3 is 15 residues long. CDR1 is SGHDN, CDR2 FVKESK, per germline.

Sequencing was performed on PBMCs. The rearrangement joins TRBV14 to TRBJ2-7, with 9 bases identical to TRBD1. This TCR derives from a man younger than 30 in good health and CMV-seronegative. In nucleotides, the CDR3 is TGTGCCAGCAGCCCCTCGGACAGGGGACGCGGCGAGCAGTACTTC. Protein product: CASSPSDRGRGEQYF.